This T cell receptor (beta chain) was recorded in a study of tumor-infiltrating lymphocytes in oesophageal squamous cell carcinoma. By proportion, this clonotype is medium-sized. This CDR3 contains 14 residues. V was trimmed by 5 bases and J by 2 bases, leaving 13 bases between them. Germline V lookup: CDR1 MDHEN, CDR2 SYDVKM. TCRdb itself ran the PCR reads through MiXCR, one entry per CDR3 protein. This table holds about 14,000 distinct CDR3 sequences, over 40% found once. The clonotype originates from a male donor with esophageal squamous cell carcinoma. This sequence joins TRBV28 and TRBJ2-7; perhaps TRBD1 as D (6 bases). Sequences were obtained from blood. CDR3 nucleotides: TGTGCCAGCAGTGACCGGGACACCACCTACGAGCAGTACTTC. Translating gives CASSDRDTTYEQYF.